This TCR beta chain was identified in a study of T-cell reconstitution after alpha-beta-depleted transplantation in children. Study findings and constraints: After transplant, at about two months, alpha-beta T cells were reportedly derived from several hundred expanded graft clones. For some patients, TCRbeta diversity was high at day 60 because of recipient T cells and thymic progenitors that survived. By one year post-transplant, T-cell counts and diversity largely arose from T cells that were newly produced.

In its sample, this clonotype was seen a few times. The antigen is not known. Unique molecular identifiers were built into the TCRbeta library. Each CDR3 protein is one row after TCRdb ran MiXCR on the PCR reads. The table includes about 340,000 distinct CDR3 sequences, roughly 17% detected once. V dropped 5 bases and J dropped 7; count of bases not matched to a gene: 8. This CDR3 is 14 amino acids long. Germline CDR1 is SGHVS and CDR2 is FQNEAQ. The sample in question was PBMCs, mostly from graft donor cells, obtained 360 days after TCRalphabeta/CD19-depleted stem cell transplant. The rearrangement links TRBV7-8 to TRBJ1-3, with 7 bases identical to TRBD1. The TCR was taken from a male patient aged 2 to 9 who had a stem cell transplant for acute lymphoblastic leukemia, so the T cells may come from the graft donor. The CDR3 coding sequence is TGTGCCAGCAGCCGTCCGAGCAGGGGGAACACCATATATTTT. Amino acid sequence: CASSRPSRGNTIYF.